This T cell receptor (beta chain) was sequenced during a study of cytomegalovirus exposure and HLA in healthy donors. Study conclusions and caveats: Usually a TCR sequence was rare, but some public TCRs were found in many donors. In a later analysis, an Asian-associated ancestry cluster reportedly showed fewer N-insertions than the 666-donor mean.

The PCR had 60 Vbeta and 13 Jbeta primers. The authors' processing: In a later analysis, roughly 11 million of approximately 86 million unique beta chains occurred in at least two donors. Data came from immunoSEQ multiplex PCR; TCRdb stores just in-frame clones and leaves some out. The V and J calls and clone size were taken over from that table, and D and trimming were inferred from the DNA. The sample includes fewer than 150,000 clones, 76% seen only once; the top ten take 2.5% to 4%. A note on this clone: Its cognate antigen is unknown.

V was shortened by 2 bases and J by 4 bases, with 14 bases between the two germline ends. The CDR3 sequence is 14 residues long. Germline V gene lookup returns CDR1 GTSNPN and CDR2 SVGIG (reference sequence). The V and J genes are TRBV30 and TRBJ1-1; D is unclear. The sample comprised PBMCs. The TCR sequence derives from a man aged 40-49 years in good health and CMV-seronegative. CDR3 sequence: CAWSSGKLRTEAFF. In nucleotides, the CDR3 is TGTGCCTGGAGTAGCGGCAAATTACGCACTGAAGCTTTCTTT.